This T cell receptor beta chain stems from a study of cytomegalovirus exposure and HLA in healthy donors. Primers included in the PCR were 60 Vbeta and 13 Jbeta primers. Produced via immunoSEQ multiplex PCR; TCRdb's table is partial and in-frame only. The table records some 80,000 clones, about 80% of them present only once. The CDR3 contains 11 residues. The germline V gene encodes CDR1 MRHNA and CDR2 SNTAGT. The V end lost 6 bases, the J end lost 7 bases, and 6 bases lay between the germline ends. The TCR was taken from a man aged 40-49 years in good health and CMV-seronegative. Sequencing input: PBMCs. This chain connects TRBV6-4 to TRBJ1-4; TRBD1 is a possible D gene (5 bases). The CDR3 loop is CASSGGEKLFF. In DNA, the CDR3 is TGTGCCAGCAGCGGGGGTGAAAAACTGTTTTTT.